This is a list of T cell receptor beta chains from one sample in a study of blood T cell repertoires in COVID-19. Data came from immunoSEQ multiplex PCR; TCRdb stores just in-frame clones and leaves some out. The sample yields 250,000 to 350,000 clones, less than 90% seen once. The specimen was peripheral blood. The receptors here all came from a woman in her 70s with COVID-19, enrolled during active disease. Each CDR3 is given with its conserved first and last residue. A D gene is named only where the DNA matches it firmly. Size values are once, few and many counts, or a class for expanded clones, and some rows have none.

D,J,V,size,CDR3,DNA
.,TRBJ1-1,TRBV11-3,.,CASSLAGENTEAFF,TGTGCCAGCAGCTTAGCGGGGGAGAACACTGAAGCTTTCTTT
.,TRBJ1-3,TRBV6-5,.,CASSYGQFSGNTIYF,TGTGCCAGCAGTTACGGACAGTTCTCTGGAAACACCATATATTTT
.,TRBJ1-5,TRBV7-2,.,CASSLVSAGDLNQPQHF,TGTGCCAGCAGCTTAGTTTCGGCAGGGGACCTCAATCAGCCCCAGCATTTT
.,TRBJ2-7,TRBV2,.,CASSRSYEQYF,TGTGCCAGCAGCCGTTCCTACGAGCAGTACTTC
TRBD1,TRBJ2-7,TRBV12-3/TRBV12-4,.,CASQGQGLYEQYF,TGTGCCAGCCAGGGACAGGGTCTCTACGAGCAGTACTTC
.,TRBJ1-2,TRBV7-2,once,CASSLNTGHYGYTF,TGTGCCAGCAGCTTAAATACAGGGCACTATGGCTACACCTTC
.,TRBJ2-1,TRBV12-3/TRBV12-4,.,CASSIVVNEQFF,TGTGCCAGCAGTATAGTAGTTAATGAGCAGTTCTTC
.,TRBJ1-4,TRBV5-6,.,CASSRTAGTEGEKLFF,TGTGCCAGCAGCCGGACGGCCGGGACGGAGGGCGAAAAACTGTTTTTT
.,TRBJ1-4,TRBV19,.,CASRINRATNEKLFF,TGTGCCAGTAGGATAAACAGAGCAACTAATGAAAAACTGTTTTTT
.,TRBJ2-7,TRBV29-1,.,CSVESIYEQYF,TGCAGCGTTGAATCCATTTACGAGCAGTACTTC
TRBD2,TRBJ2-7,TRBV19,.,CASRASGSSYEQYF,TGTGCCAGTAGAGCTAGCGGGAGCTCCTACGAGCAGTACTTC
.,TRBJ1-5,TRBV24-1,.,CATSDPTGNQPQHF,TGTGCCACCAGTGACCCGACAGGAAATCAGCCCCAGCATTTT
TRBD1,TRBJ2-2,TRBV6-4,.,CASRKTEGTDWNTGELFF,TGTGCCAGCAGGAAAACCGAAGGGACAGATTGGAACACCGGGGAGCTGTTTTTT
TRBD1,TRBJ1-1,TRBV27,.,CASSDRALMNTEAFF,TGTGCCAGCAGCGACAGGGCCTTAATGAACACTGAAGCTTTCTTT
.,TRBJ1-4,TRBV5-1,.,CASSLDGGRSEKLFF,TGCGCCAGCAGCTTGGACGGGGGGCGATCCGAAAAACTGTTTTTT
.,TRBJ2-7,TRBV7-9,.,CASSLAIGYEQYF,TGTGCCAGCAGCTTAGCGATCGGTTACGAGCAGTACTTC
.,TRBJ1-1,TRBV19,.,CATRRTDLMNTEAFF,TGTGCCACAAGACGGACAGATCTTATGAACACTGAAGCTTTCTTT
.,TRBJ2-1,TRBV10-3,.,CAISESLGGQYNEQFF,TGTGCCATCAGTGAGTCTTTGGGGGGGCAATACAATGAGCAGTTCTTC
.,TRBJ1-1,TRBV29-1,.,CSVEVQGLDTEAFF,TGCAGCGTTGAGGTTCAGGGGTTGGACACTGAAGCTTTCTTT
TRBD1,TRBJ1-5,TRBV28,.,CASRPDRGSVNQPQHF,TGTGCCAGCAGGCCCGACAGGGGATCTGTGAACCAGCCCCAGCATTTT
TRBD2,TRBJ2-1,TRBV7-2,.,CASSLLTSGGKYNEQFF,TGTGCCAGCAGCTTACTAACTAGCGGGGGGAAATACAATGAGCAGTTCTTC
.,TRBJ2-7,TRBV10-3,.,CAISDGMGDRGEQYF,TGTGCCATCAGTGATGGGATGGGAGACCGGGGCGAGCAGTACTTC
TRBD1,TRBJ2-2,TRBV5-1,.,CASSSRGLALNTGELFF,TGCGCCAGCAGCAGCAGGGGGCTTGCCTTGAACACCGGGGAGCTGTTTTTT
TRBD1,TRBJ1-5,TRBV5-6,.,CASSLNDRVNQPQHF,TGTGCCAGCAGCTTAAATGACAGGGTCAATCAGCCCCAGCATTTT
.,TRBJ1-3,TRBV9,once,CASSPREGGNTIYF,TGTGCCAGCAGCCCCAGGGAGGGTGGAAACACCATATATTTT
.,TRBJ2-2,TRBV27,.,CASSLRGNTGELFF,TGTGCCAGCAGTTTAAGGGGGAACACCGGGGAGCTGTTTTTT
.,TRBJ1-1,TRBV19,.,CASSLGNTEAFF,TGTGCCAGTAGCCTAGGGAACACTGAAGCTTTCTTT
TRBD2,TRBJ2-5,TRBV4-2,.,CASSQGGGLAETQYF,TGTGCCAGCAGCCAAGGCGGGGGTCTAGCGGAGACCCAGTACTTC
TRBD1,TRBJ2-1,TRBV30,.,CAWRGPRDRVGNEQFF,TGTGCCTGGAGGGGCCCCCGGGACAGGGTCGGCAATGAGCAGTTCTTC
TRBD1,TRBJ2-7,TRBV3-1/TRBV3-2,.,CASSLDRVNEQYF,TGTGCCAGCAGCCTTGACAGGGTTAACGAGCAGTACTTC
.,TRBJ2-3,TRBV4-3,.,CASSQDIGTSSTDTQYF,TGCGCCAGCAGCCAAGACATCGGGACAAGTAGCACAGATACGCAGTATTTT
TRBD1,TRBJ2-1,TRBV6-2/TRBV6-3,.,CASSYGGGQYNEQFF,TGTGCCAGCAGTTACGGTGGGGGACAGTACAATGAGCAGTTCTTC
TRBD2,TRBJ2-1,TRBV6-6,.,CASSAKTGRNYNEQFF,TGTGCCAGCAGTGCTAAAACCGGGAGGAACTACAATGAGCAGTTCTTC
.,TRBJ2-3,TRBV30,.,CAWSPGGRLGADTQYF,TGTGCCTGGAGCCCCGGCGGGCGACTTGGTGCAGATACGCAGTATTTT
TRBD1,TRBJ2-3,TRBV7-9,.,CASSSDRGADTQYF,TGTGCCAGCAGCTCGGACAGGGGGGCAGATACGCAGTATTTT
.,TRBJ2-7,TRBV4-3,.,CASSQDPTYEQYF,TGCGCCAGCAGCCAAGATCCGACTTACGAGCAGTACTTC
TRBD1,TRBJ2-1,TRBV2,once,CASSVDRDNEQFF,TGTGCCAGCAGTGTGGACAGGGACAATGAGCAGTTCTTC
TRBD2,TRBJ2-3,TRBV29-1,.,CSVRTSSTDTQYF,TGCAGCGTGCGGACTAGCTCTACAGATACGCAGTATTTT
TRBD1,TRBJ1-1,TRBV5-1,.,CASSLGQGKAEAFF,TGCGCCAGCAGCTTGGGACAGGGCAAAGCTGAAGCTTTCTTT
.,TRBJ1-6,TRBV11-3,.,CASSLEGQNSPLHF,TGTGCCAGCAGCTTAGAGGGACAAAATTCACCCCTCCACTTT
.,TRBJ2-7,TRBV14,.,CASSPILGVREQYF,TGTGCCAGCAGCCCCATCCTAGGGGTGCGGGAGCAGTACTTC
.,TRBJ2-7,TRBV28,.,CASSLHRPYSYEQYF,TGTGCCAGCAGTTTGCACAGGCCTTACTCCTACGAGCAGTACTTC
TRBD2,TRBJ2-7,TRBV20-1,.,CSASLAGGAYEQYF,TGCAGTGCTAGTCTAGCGGGGGGGGCCTACGAGCAGTACTTC
TRBD1,TRBJ1-4,TRBV5-6,medium-sized,CASSFRDRPNEKLFF,TGTGCCAGCAGCTTTAGGGACAGACCTAATGAAAAACTGTTTTTT
TRBD1,TRBJ2-7,TRBV5-6,.,CASSFRQGSYEQYF,TGTGCCAGCAGCTTCAGACAGGGATCCTACGAGCAGTACTTC
.,TRBJ2-2,TRBV9,.,CASSVVAGHGELFF,TGTGCCAGCAGCGTAGTGGCGGGTCACGGGGAGCTGTTTTTT
TRBD1,TRBJ1-3,TRBV18,.,CASSPGGQRSGNTIYF,TGTGCCAGCTCACCAGGGGGACAGCGCTCTGGAAACACCATATATTTT
TRBD1,TRBJ2-7,TRBV19,.,CASSINRGYEQYF,TGTGCCAGTAGTATCAACAGGGGGTACGAGCAGTACTTC